A selection of T cell receptor beta chains follows, all from one sample in a study of T cell repertoires in cytomegalovirus infection. These receptors have no identified antigens. TCRdb called the reads again in MiXCR, with one record for every CDR3 protein. Seen here are under 350,000 distinct CDR3 sequences, about 20% observed once, and the top ten hold about 21%. The material sequenced was cultured PBMCs, taken from culture after CMV antigen stimulation. These receptors came from a human donor in good health (CMV status not recorded). Some clones in this sample may be carry-over from other donors' samples. CDR3s include the opening cysteine and the closing phenylalanine or tryptophan. The order of the fields is clone size, D gene, J gene, V gene, CDR3 DNA, CDR3 protein. D genes are given only for firm matches. The size field is filled for only some rows; it gives once, few, many or a size class.

>NA|NA|TRBJ2-3|TRBV7-9
TGTGCCAGCAGCTTAGATGCGGGAAGAGATACGCAGTATTTT
CASSLDAGRDTQYF
>NA|NA|TRBJ1-5|TRBV9
TGTGCCAGCAGCGCCGGGACAATAAATCAGCCCCAGCATTTT
CASSAGTINQPQHF
>many|NA|TRBJ2-1|TRBV28
TGTGCCAGCAGCCCTTTTTATAGCCGAAATGAGCAGTTCTTC
CASSPFYSRNEQFF
>few|TRBD1|TRBJ1-2|TRBV29-1
TGCAGCGTCGGACTCCCGGAGGGGGCCCGCTATGGCTACACCTTC
CSVGLPEGARYGYTF
>NA|NA|TRBJ2-3|TRBV28
TGTGCCAGCAGTCCTCACACAGATACGCAGTATTTT
CASSPHTDTQYF
>few|NA|TRBJ1-5|TRBV6-1
TGTGCCAGCATCGCAGGGTCGGAATGGAATCAGCCCCAGCATTTT
CASIAGSEWNQPQHF
>many|TRBD1|TRBJ2-6|TRBV7-2
TGTGCCAGCAGACCGGACAGGGTAATAACTGGGGCCAACGTCCTGACTTTC
CASRPDRVITGANVLTF
>few|NA|TRBJ1-4|TRBV12-3/TRBV12-4
TGTGCCAGCAGTTTAGACCCCCTCGGGGAAAAACTGTTTTTT
CASSLDPLGEKLFF
>few|NA|TRBJ2-5|TRBV12-5
TGTGCTAGCCGAAATCATAACCAAGAGACCCAGTACTTC
CASRNHNQETQYF
>many|NA|TRBJ2-2|TRBV7-2
TGTGCCAGCAGCTACAGGGTTACCGGGGAGCTGTTTTTT
CASSYRVTGELFF
>NA|TRBD2|TRBJ2-3|TRBV27
TGTGCCAGCAGTCGCCGCCTAGCGGGGACCACAGATACGCAGTATTTT
CASSRRLAGTTDTQYF
>few|NA|TRBJ2-5|TRBV12-3/TRBV12-4
TGTGCCAGCAAACCACCGGGACAAGAGACCCAGTACTTC
CASKPPGQETQYF
>few|NA|TRBJ1-2|TRBV7-2
TGTGCCAGCAGTGCGACTGCCTATGGCTACACCTTC
CASSATAYGYTF
>few|NA|TRBJ2-1|TRBV4-2
TGTGCCAGCAGCCAGTCCACCCGGACTTTTACGTACAATGAGCAGTTCTTC
CASSQSTRTFTYNEQFF
>NA|NA|TRBJ2-1|TRBV24-1
TGTGCCACCAGTGATACGGGAGTGGGTTACAATGAGCAGTTCTTC
CATSDTGVGYNEQFF
>NA|TRBD1|TRBJ2-5|TRBV29-1
TGCAGCGTTGGACCGACAGGGGAACAAGAGACCCAGTACTTC
CSVGPTGEQETQYF
>few|TRBD2|TRBJ2-7|TRBV28
TGTGCCAGCAGCCCTTGGGGAGCTAGCGGGCTTAAATACGAGCAGTACTTC
CASSPWGASGLKYEQYF
>few|NA|TRBJ1-4|TRBV4-1
TGCGCCAGCAGCCAAGTTGGTGCAGGGTCGGAAAAACTGTTTTTT
CASSQVGAGSEKLFF
>NA|TRBD1|TRBJ1-2|TRBV6-2/TRBV6-3
TGTGCCAGCAGAAGACAGGGTGCCGCTAACTATGGCTACACCTTC
CASRRQGAANYGYTF